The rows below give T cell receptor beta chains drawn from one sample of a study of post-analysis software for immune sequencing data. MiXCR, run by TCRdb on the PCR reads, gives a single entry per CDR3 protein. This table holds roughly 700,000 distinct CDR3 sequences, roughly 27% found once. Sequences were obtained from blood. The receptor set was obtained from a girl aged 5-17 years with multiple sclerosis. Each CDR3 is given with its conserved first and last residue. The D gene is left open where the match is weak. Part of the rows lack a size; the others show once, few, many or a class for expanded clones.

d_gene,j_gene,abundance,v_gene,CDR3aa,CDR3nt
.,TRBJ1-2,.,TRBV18,CASSPIPAAPYGYTF,TGTGCCAGCTCACCAATCCCGGCAGCCCCTTATGGCTACACCTTC
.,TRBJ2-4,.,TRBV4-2,CASSPSDFAPKNIQYF,TGTGCCAGCAGCCCGAGTGACTTCGCGCCCAAAAACATTCAGTACTTC
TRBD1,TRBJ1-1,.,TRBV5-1,CASSSLTGGNTEAFF,TGCGCCAGCAGCTCTTTGACAGGGGGCAACACTGAAGCTTTCTTT
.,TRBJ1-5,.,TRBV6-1,CASSEARGGYPNQPQHF,TGTGCCAGCAGTGAGGCGAGAGGAGGCTACCCCAATCAGCCCCAGCATTTT
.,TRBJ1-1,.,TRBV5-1,CASRLNWGSEAFF,TGCGCCAGCCGCTTGAATTGGGGATCTGAAGCTTTCTTT
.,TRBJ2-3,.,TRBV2,CASNRQAKDTQYF,TGTGCCAGCAACCGGCAGGCGAAAGATACGCAGTATTTT
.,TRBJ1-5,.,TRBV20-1,CSATGGRENQPQHF,TGCAGTGCTACAGGAGGGCGCGAGAATCAGCCCCAGCATTTT
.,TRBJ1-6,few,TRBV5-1,CASSRGRPDGTYNSPLHF,TGCGCCAGCAGCAGGGGACGTCCGGATGGTACCTATAATTCACCCCTCCACTTT
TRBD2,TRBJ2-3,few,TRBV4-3,CASSQATSGSFPDTQYF,TGCGCCAGCAGCCAGGCTACTAGCGGGAGTTTCCCAGATACGCAGTATTTT
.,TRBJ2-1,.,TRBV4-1,CASSQLGGPGNEQFF,TGCGCCAGCAGCCAACTCGGGGGCCCGGGGAATGAGCAGTTCTTC
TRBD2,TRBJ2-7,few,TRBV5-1,CASSNREGEQYF,TGCGCCAGCAGCAATCGGGAGGGCGAGCAGTACTTC
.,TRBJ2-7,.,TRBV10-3,CAIRGDPGEQYF,TGTGCCATCCGGGGCGACCCGGGAGAGCAGTACTTC
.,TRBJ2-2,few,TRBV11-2,CASSRGPDAGELFF,TGTGCCAGCAGCCGGGGGCCTGACGCCGGGGAGCTGTTTTTT
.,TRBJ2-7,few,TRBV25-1,CASSDPEGYEQYF,TGTGCCAGCAGTGACCCGGAGGGATACGAGCAGTACTTC
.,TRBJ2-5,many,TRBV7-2,CASSPIAGKETQYF,TGTGCCAGCAGCCCCATAGCTGGGAAAGAGACCCAGTACTTC
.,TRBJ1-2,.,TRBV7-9,CASSLVSAEAYYGYTF,TGTGCCAGCAGCTTAGTATCGGCCGAAGCTTACTATGGCTACACCTTC
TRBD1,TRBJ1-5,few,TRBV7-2,CTSSQTGPHQPQHF,TGTACCAGCAGCCAGACAGGGCCTCATCAGCCCCAGCATTTT
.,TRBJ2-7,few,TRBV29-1,CSVHTGTVPSYEQYF,TGCAGCGTCCACACGGGGACGGTTCCTTCCTACGAGCAGTACTTC
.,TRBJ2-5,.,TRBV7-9,CASSLADQGKTQYF,TGTGCCAGCAGCTTAGCGGACCAGGGGAAGACCCAGTACTTC
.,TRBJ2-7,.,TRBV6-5,CASSYTPTLGGEQYF,TGTGCCAGCAGTTACACACCTACCTTAGGGGGCGAGCAGTACTTC
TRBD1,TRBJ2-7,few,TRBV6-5,CASSYITPQGAREQYF,TGTGCCAGCAGTTACATAACACCGCAGGGGGCTAGGGAGCAGTACTTC
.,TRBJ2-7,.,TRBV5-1,CASSLTGVPTYEQYF,TGCGCCAGCAGCTTAACCGGGGTCCCCACCTACGAGCAGTACTTC
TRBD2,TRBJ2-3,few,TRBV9,CASSVLAGGFSTDTQYF,TGTGCCAGCAGCGTACTAGCGGGGGGGTTCAGCACAGATACGCAGTATTTT
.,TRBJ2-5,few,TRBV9,CASSPSWGAQETQYF,TGTGCCAGCAGCCCTTCGTGGGGGGCCCAAGAGACCCAGTACTTC
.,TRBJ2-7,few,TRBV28,CATALGGQVEQYF,TGTGCCACTGCCTTGGGGGGGCAAGTCGAGCAGTACTTC
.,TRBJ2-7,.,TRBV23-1,CASSQNVGRPYEQYF,TGCGCCAGCAGTCAAAACGTCGGCAGGCCCTACGAGCAGTACTTC
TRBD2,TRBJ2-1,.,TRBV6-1,CASSEGWRGARNEQFF,TGTGCCAGCAGTGAAGGCTGGCGGGGGGCGAGAAATGAGCAGTTCTTC
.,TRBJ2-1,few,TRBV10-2,CASRRDQYNEQFF,TGCGCCAGCAGACGGGACCAGTACAATGAGCAGTTCTTC
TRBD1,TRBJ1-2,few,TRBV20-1,CSAGTGGDGYTF,TGCAGTGCCGGGACAGGGGGCGATGGCTACACCTTC
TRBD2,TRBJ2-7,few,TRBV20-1,CSASDLGVREGRSEQYF,TGCAGTGCCAGTGACTTAGGGGTGCGGGAGGGCCGGTCCGAGCAGTACTTC
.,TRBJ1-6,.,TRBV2,CASGLINSPLHF,TGTGCCAGCGGTTTAATTAATTCACCCCTCCACTTT
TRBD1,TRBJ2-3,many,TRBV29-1,CSVVGDRGVWTDTQYF,TGCAGCGTTGTCGGGGACAGGGGAGTGTGGACAGATACGCAGTATTTT
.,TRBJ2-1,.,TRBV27,CASRGGLGQYYNEQFF,TGTGCCAGCAGGGGGGGTTTGGGACAGTACTACAATGAGCAGTTCTTC
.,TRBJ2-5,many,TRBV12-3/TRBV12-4,CASRKGNQETQYF,TGTGCCAGCAGAAAGGGGAACCAAGAGACCCAGTACTTC